These 18 T cell receptor beta chains share one sample of origin, sequenced in a study of blood T cell repertoires in COVID-19. Clones were sequenced by immunoSEQ multiplex PCR, and TCRdb holds only the in-frame ones, with some missing. The sample shows about 480,000 clones, approximately 89% of them seen only once. Sequencing input: peripheral blood. These receptors were collected from a young man with COVID-19, enrolled during active disease.

The V gene is TRBV5-4, the J gene TRBJ2-5, with D perhaps matching TRBD2 (6 bases). Trimming stripped 4 bases from V and 2 bases from J, with 15 bases between. This CDR3 is 15 amino acids long. Germline lookup yields CDR1 SGHNT and CDR2 YYREEE (reference sequence). CDR3 DNA sequence: TGTGCCAGCAGCGGAGGGCAGACACCACAAGAGACCCAGTACTTC. Encoded protein: CASSGGQTPQETQYF.

This clone is a singleton in its sample. The rearrangement joins TRBV5-4 to TRBJ1-2; D is perhaps TRBD1 (5 bases). Deletions cut 4 bases from V and 5 bases from J, with 9 bases between. Per the germline V gene, CDR1 is SGHNT and CDR2 is YYREEE (reference sequence). The CDR3 sequence is 12 residues long. As DNA, the CDR3 is TGTGCCAGCAGCGGTGCAGGGTATGGCTACACCTTC. Translation: CASSGAGYGYTF. Complete variable domain (other parts from reference TRBV5-4 and TRBJ1-2): ETGVTQSPTHLIKTRGQQVTLRCSSQSGHNTVSWYQQALGQGPQFIFQYYREEENGRGNFPPRFSGLQFPNYSSELNVNALELDDSALYLCASSGAGYGYTFGSGTRLTVV.

CDR3 DNA sequence: TGTGCCTCCAGGGGGCCGAATAAACTGTTTTTT. It yields the protein CASRGPNKLFF. The V gene is TRBV6-5, the J gene TRBJ1-4, with 8 bases that match TRBD1. The CDR3 extends over 11 amino acids. Germline V gives CDR1 MNHEY, CDR2 SVGAGI. With 11 bases clipped from V and 11 bases from J, the junction kept 7 bases outside the gene matches.

The chain joins TRBV5-6 to TRBJ2-3; TRBD2 is a possible D gene (7 bases). Germline loops: CDR1 SGHDT, CDR2 YYEEEE. The CDR3 consists of 14 residues. V lost 6 bases and J lost 1, with 12 bases in between. CDR3 in amino acids: CASTRGARTDTQYF. For the CDR3, the DNA is TGTGCCAGCACCCGGGGGGCCCGCACAGATACGCAGTATTTT.

The J gene is TRBJ1-3, the V gene TRBV30; 7 bases match TRBD1. CDR1 GTSNPN and CDR2 SVGIG come from the germline V gene (reference sequence). The trim removed 2 bases at V and 5 bases at J, leaving 9 bases unmatched. The CDR3 runs to 15 residues. The CDR3 spells CAWSKAGGSRNTIYF. The DNA for the CDR3 is TGTGCCTGGAGTAAGGCAGGGGGATCGAGAAACACCATATATTTT.

The V and J genes are TRBV7-9 and TRBJ1-2, with D tentatively TRBD1 (5 bases). Germline lookup yields CDR1 SEHNR and CDR2 FQNEAQ (reference sequence). Trimming pared 3 bases from V and 7 bases from J, leaving 12 bases between. The CDR3 has 13 amino acids. The CDR3 is CASSLTVFLGYTF. CDR3 sequence (DNA): TGTGCCAGCAGCTTGACAGTTTTCCTTGGCTACACCTTC. Filled out from reference TRBV7-9 and TRBJ1-2, the complete variable domain reads DTGVSQNPRHKITKRGQNVTFRCDPISEHNRLYWYRQTLGQGPEFLTYFQNEAQLEKSRLLSDRFSAERPKGSFSTLEIQRTEQGDSAMYLCASSLTVFLGYTFGSGTRLTVV.

The chain joins TRBV12-3 or TRBV12-4 to TRBJ1-2; no reliable D call. Trimming cost V 5 bases and J 5 bases, with 6 bases left between them. This CDR3 is 11 amino acids long. CDR3 nucleotide sequence: TGTGCCAGCAGTCGCCGGTATGGCTACACCTTC. The encoded protein is CASSRRYGYTF.

The chain is built from TRBV7-2 and TRBJ2-7; 9 bases are a match to TRBD2. The J segment lost 0 bases and the V segment lost 5 bases, leaving 2 bases of the junction unmatched. Germline V lookup: CDR1 SGHTA, CDR2 FQGNSA. The CDR3 length is 14 residues. Here the CDR3 reads CASSRSGSSYEQYF. The CDR3 DNA reads TGTGCCAGCAGCCGTAGCGGGAGCTCCTACGAGCAGTACTTC. Supplemented by reference TRBV7-2 and TRBJ2-7, the full variable domain reads GAGVSQSPSNKVTEKGKDVELRCDPISGHTALYWYRQSLGQGLEFLIYFQGNSAPDKSGLPSDRFSAERTGGSVSTLTIQRTQQEDSAVYLCASSRSGSSYEQYFGPGTRLTVT.

The chain recombines TRBV19 with TRBJ2-7; 13 bases map to TRBD2. The J segment lost 3 bases and the V segment lost 2 bases, leaving 4 bases of the junction unmatched. The CDR3 contains 16 residues. Germline V lookup: CDR1 LNHDA, CDR2 SQIVND (reference sequence). The CDR3 DNA sequence: TGTGCCAGTAGTATACGGGGGACTAGCGGGAACTACGAGCAGTACTTC. Amino acids: CASSIRGTSGNYEQYF.

The chain has TRBV7-2 and TRBJ2-1, with 13 bases aligning to TRBD2. The V and J ends lost 5 bases and 1 base, in that order; junction bases with no gene match: 8. The germline V gene has CDR1 SGHTA and CDR2 FQGNSA. The CDR3 extends over 18 amino acids. The CDR3 reads CASSHPLAGGLSYNEQFF. The CDR3 DNA sequence: TGTGCCAGCAGCCATCCACTAGCGGGAGGGCTATCCTACAATGAGCAGTTCTTC. The full variable domain, its missing parts supplied by reference TRBV7-2 and TRBJ2-1, is GAGVSQSPSNKVTEKGKDVELRCDPISGHTALYWYRQSLGQGLEFLIYFQGNSAPDKSGLPSDRFSAERTGGSVSTLTIQRTQQEDSAVYLCASSHPLAGGLSYNEQFFGPGTRLTVL.

This clone was counted once. This chain links TRBV7-9 with TRBJ2-5; D is ambiguous. V lost 4 bases, J lost 3 bases, and 12 bases lay in between. CDR3 length: 14 residues. Germline V gene lookup returns CDR1 SEHNR and CDR2 FQNEAQ (reference sequence). The CDR3 region is CASSSRRVEETQYF. The CDR3 nucleotides read TGTGCCAGCAGCTCCAGACGGGTGGAAGAGACCCAGTACTTC.

V and J are TRBV9 and TRBJ1-6; 8 nucleotides line up with TRBD1. The germline V gene has CDR1 SGDLS and CDR2 YYNGEE. The V gene end was trimmed by 3 bases and the J gene end by 4 bases; junction bases not matched to a gene: 9. This CDR3 has 17 residues. CDR3 sequence (DNA): TGTGCCAGCAGCGCACCGCGTGGGGACAGGTATAATTCACCCCTCCACTTT. As protein: CASSAPRGDRYNSPLHF.

This clone is a singleton in its sample. The chain couples TRBV7-6 to TRBJ2-3; TRBD2 matches 13 bases. Germline CDR1 is SGHVS and CDR2 is FNYEAQ. The CDR3 sequence is 17 residues long. J was trimmed by 5 bases and V by 1 base; bases with no gene match: 6. In nucleotides, the CDR3 is TGTGCCAGCAGCTTAGACCGACTAGCGGGGGGCAGAGATACGCAGTATTTT. It encodes CASSLDRLAGGRDTQYF.

V is TRBV7-9 and J is TRBJ2-7; TRBD1 aligns across 9 bases. V gave up 5 bases and J gave up 5 bases; unmatched junction bases: 4. Germline CDR1 reads SEHNR; CDR2 reads FQNEAQ (reference sequence). The CDR3 spans 13 residues. The DNA of the CDR3 is TGTGCCAGCAGCGAAACAGGGGGCCACGAGCAGTACTTC. It specifies CASSETGGHEQYF.

The CDR3 protein is CASSLGPDAPPRGPYEQYF. In DNA form, the CDR3 reads TGTGCCAGCAGCTTAGGACCAGACGCCCCCCCGCGGGGGCCCTACGAGCAGTACTTC. The chain uses TRBV7-2 and TRBJ2-7, with TRBD2 as a possible D gene (7 bases). CDR1 SGHTA and CDR2 FQGNSA come from the germline V gene. This CDR3 is 19 amino acids long. The V and J ends lost 1 base and 2 bases respectively, with 24 bases between them.

The CDR3 DNA follows: TGTGCCAGCAGTGAATATCTCGCGACAGGGGGCTTCTACGAGCAGTACTTC. Residues: CASSEYLATGGFYEQYF. J is TRBJ2-7 and V is TRBV6-1, with TRBD1 matching 10 bases. V gave up 2 bases and J gave up 3 bases; unmatched junction bases: 10. The CDR3 length is 17 residues. The germline gives CDR1 MNHNS, CDR2 SASEGT.

The CDR3 reads CASSHIRQGAGAYEQYF. CDR3 in DNA: TGTGCCAGCAGCCACATACGACAGGGGGCGGGTGCCTACGAGCAGTACTTC. The V gene is TRBV14, the J gene TRBJ2-7, with 10 bases lining up with TRBD1. The germline gives CDR1 SGHDN, CDR2 FVKESK. J lost 2 bases, V lost 3 bases, and 10 bases had no gene match. The CDR3 spans 17 residues. Full variable domain (remainder filled in from reference TRBV14 and TRBJ2-7): EAGVTQFPSHSVIEKGQTVTLRCDPISGHDNLYWYRRVMGKEIKFLLHFVKESKQDESGMPNNRFLAERTGGTYSTLKVQPAELEDSGVYFCASSHIRQGAGAYEQYFGPGTRLTVT.

This chain links TRBV3-1 (or the pseudogene TRBV3-2) with TRBJ1-4; D is uncertain. The CDR3 runs 12 residues. Germline CDR1 reads LGHDT; CDR2 reads YNNKEL (reference sequence). Trimming pared 1 base from V and 8 bases from J, leaving 5 bases between. The CDR3 DNA reads TGTGCCAGCAGCCAAGGCAGGGAAAAACTGTTTTTT. Its translation is CASSQGREKLFF.